Below are 22 T cell receptor beta chains sequenced from a single sample in a study of Tregs in tolerant kidney transplant recipients. Here immunoSEQ multiplex PCR was the method, and the copy in TCRdb shows in-frame clones only, minus some. This table has around 61,000 clones, about 87% appearing once. Recipients received nonmyeloablative bone marrow transplants from related graft donors, with transient mixed chimerism. Specimen: CD4+ T cells from blood (PBMCs), collected 6 months after the transplant. The receptors here all came from a human patient who received a combined kidney and bone marrow transplant. Some T cells could come from the graft donor.

The V call is TRBV5-4, the J call TRBJ1-6; D gene uncertain. The V gene lost 0 bases and the J gene lost 8 bases, with 12 bases spanning the gap. From germline, CDR1 is SGHNT and CDR2 YYREEE (reference sequence). The CDR3 consists of 15 residues. The CDR3 protein is CASSLEMRLDSPLHF. The CDR3 region has the DNA TGTGCCAGCAGCTTGGAAATGAGGCTGGATTCACCCCTCCACTTT.

In nucleotides, the CDR3 is TGTGCCTGGAGTGAGGGACTAGCGGGAGAATACGAGCAGTACTTC. Its protein product is CAWSEGLAGEYEQYF. This chain joins TRBV30 and TRBJ2-7; TRBD2 matches 14 bases. This CDR3 is built from 15 residues. Trimming removed 1 base from V and 4 bases from J; junction bases left unmatched: 3. Germline lookup yields CDR1 GTSNPN and CDR2 SVGIG (reference sequence).

The chain couples TRBV5-1 to TRBJ2-7, with TRBD1 matching over 9 bases. Germline CDR1 is SGHRS and CDR2 is YFSETQ. Germline trimming cut 4 bases from V and 3 bases from J; bases unmatched to any gene: 8. The CDR3 runs to 15 residues. CDR3: CASSTAPGQGYEQYF. The CDR3 bases are TGCGCCAGCAGCACCGCGCCGGGACAGGGCTACGAGCAGTACTTC.

The chain is built from TRBV7-2 and TRBJ1-2, with 7 bases aligning to TRBD1. Losses at the gene ends were 6 bases for V and 8 bases for J; bases not matched to a gene: 15. CDR3 length: 15 residues. Germline CDR1 and CDR2: SGHTA and FQGNSA. CDR3 sequence: CASRHPREGARGYTF. CDR3 nucleotide sequence: TGTGCCAGCAGACACCCCAGAGAGGGGGCGCGAGGCTACACCTTC.

The CDR3 loop is CASSFSTDRLNQPQHF. CDR3 bases: TGTGCCAGCAGTTTCAGTACGGACAGACTCAATCAGCCCCAGCATTTT. The chain couples TRBV28 to TRBJ1-5; the D gene is possibly TRBD1 (6 bases). The CDR3 runs to 16 residues. From germline, CDR1 is MDHEN and CDR2 SYDVKM. The V gene lost 3 bases and the J gene lost 3 bases, with 15 bases spanning the gap.

The gene calls are TRBV30 and TRBJ1-2; 7 bases are a match to TRBD1. Germline V lookup: CDR1 GTSNPN, CDR2 SVGIG (reference sequence). Trimming cost V 3 bases and J 8 bases; bases outside gene matches: 6. CDR3 length: 12 amino acids. In DNA form, the CDR3 reads TGTGCCTGGAGAAGGGACAGAGAAGGCTACACCTTC. Encoded protein: CAWRRDREGYTF.

The chain has TRBV18 and TRBJ2-1, with 9 nucleotides matching TRBD2. The germline V gene encodes CDR1 KGHSH and CDR2 LQKENI. The CDR3 runs to 17 residues. The junction had 13 bases not matched to a gene; V was cut back by 2 bases and J by 8 bases. DNA for the CDR3: TGTGCCAGCTCACCAGCCCCACTAGCGGGCCTAGGGCATGAGCAGTTCTTC. Amino acid sequence: CASSPAPLAGLGHEQFF.

The J gene is TRBJ2-2, the V gene TRBV28, with a weak D call TRBD2 (6 bases). Trimming pared 11 bases from V and 5 bases from J, leaving 24 bases between. Germline assignment: CDR1 MDHEN and CDR2 SYDVKM. The CDR3 is 16 residues long. For the CDR3, the DNA is TGTGCCGGTGGGGGGTCGGGACGCGGAAGGACCGGGGAGCTGTTTTTT. This codes for CAGGGSGRGRTGELFF.

The chain's CDR3 is CSVPGTSGADTQYF. CDR3 coding DNA: TGCAGCGTACCCGGGACTAGTGGGGCAGATACGCAGTATTTT. V gene TRBV29-1 combines with J gene TRBJ2-3, with 8 positions matching TRBD2. V lost 6 bases and J lost 4; bases outside the gene matches: 9. Germline lookup yields CDR1 SQVTM and CDR2 ANQGSEA. The CDR3 extends over 14 amino acids.

This clone is categorized as medium-sized. The rearrangement joins TRBV7-3 to TRBJ2-2; D ambiguous. Per germline, CDR1 SGHTA and CDR2 FQGTGA. Between the trimmed V and J ends, which lost 3 bases and 2 bases, there was a span of 10 bases. CDR3 length: 15 amino acids. Written as DNA, the CDR3 is TGTGCCAGCAGCTTGTTGGGCAGAAACACCGGGGAGCTGTTTTTT. Its translation: CASSLLGRNTGELFF.

This sequence joins TRBV19 and TRBJ1-1; TRBD1 is a possible D gene (5 bases). Trimming removed 5 bases from V and 6 bases from J, with 16 bases in between. The CDR3 covers 14 residues. Germline V gene data show CDR1 as LNHDA and CDR2 as SQIVND (reference sequence). The CDR3 nucleotides are TGTGCCAGTAGTCTCCTCGCCAGGGCCCCTGAAGCTTTCTTT. Translated, it gives CASSLLARAPEAFF. The variable domain in full, completed from reference TRBV19 and TRBJ1-1, reads DGGITQSPKYLFRKEGQNVTLSCEQNLNHDAMYWYRQDPGQGLRLIYYSQIVNDFQKGDIAEGYSVSREKKESFPLTVTSAQKNPTAFYLCASSLLARAPEAFFGQGTRLTVV.

The CDR3 spells CATSYRGTQYF. Written as DNA, the CDR3 is TGTGCCACCAGCTACCGGGGAACGCAGTATTTT. The rearrangement links TRBV15 to TRBJ2-3; D is possibly TRBD2 (5 bases). The CDR3 spans 11 residues. Germline CDR1 LNHNV, CDR2 YYDKDF (reference sequence). Trimming took 5 bases from V and 9 from J, leaving 9 bases between them.

The CDR3 DNA sequence: TGCGCCAGCAGCTTTCCGGCTAGCGGGAACTACGAGCAGTACTTC. This translates into CASSFPASGNYEQYF. The V and J genes are TRBV5-1 and TRBJ2-7; 9 nucleotides agree with TRBD2. There are 15 residues in the CDR3. V lost 2 bases to trimming and J lost 3 bases; unmatched junction nucleotides: 6. Germline-derived CDR1 and CDR2 are SGHRS and YFSETQ.

This rearrangement joins TRBV18 to TRBJ1-2; TRBD1 aligns across 7 bases. Germline loops: CDR1 KGHSH, CDR2 LQKENI. Trimming cost V 3 bases and J 3 bases; bases outside gene matches: 7. The CDR3 has 15 residues. In DNA form, the CDR3 reads TGTGCCAGCTCACCCACATTCGACAGGGACTATGGCTACACCTTC. Its translation: CASSPTFDRDYGYTF.

Remarks on this clone: One end of the junction fails to match germline, which may point to a read error. The gene calls are TRBV29-1 and TRBJ1-2; 9 nucleotides line up with TRBD1. The CDR3 runs 14 residues. In germline, CDR1 is SQVTM, CDR2 ANQGSEA. CDR3 sequence reads: CGVESGTGRYGYTF. The CDR3 bases are TGCGGCGTTGAATCCGGGACAGGGCGCTATGGCTACACCTTC.

The chain employs TRBV7-9 and TRBJ2-1; TRBD2 agrees at 10 bases. CDR1 and CDR2 from the germline V gene are SEHNR and FQNEAQ (reference sequence). The CDR3 is 13 amino acids. V was clipped by 5 bases and J by 14 bases; unmatched bases: 9. CDR3 sequence: CASSAQSGTSEFF. The CDR3 DNA follows: TGTGCCAGCAGCGCCCAATCCGGGACTAGCGAGTTCTTC. The entire variable domain, with the rest obtained from reference TRBV7-9 and TRBJ2-1, is as follows: DTGVSQNPRHKITKRGQNVTFRCDPISEHNRLYWYRQTLGQGPEFLTYFQNEAQLEKSRLLSDRFSAERPKGSFSTLEIQRTEQGDSAMYLCASSAQSGTSEFFGPGTRLTVL.

The gene calls are TRBV18 and TRBJ2-2; D ambiguous. V lost 2 bases to trimming and J lost 2 bases, with 6 bases between them. Germline V gene data show CDR1 as KGHSH and CDR2 as LQKENI. The CDR3 is made up of 14 amino acids. The CDR3 is CASSPTLNTGELFF. The CDR3, as DNA: TGTGCCAGCTCACCAACCCTAAACACCGGGGAGCTGTTTTTT.

As DNA, the CDR3 is TGTGCCAGCAGTGACAAACTAGCCTGGGAGACCCAGTACTTC. Translation gives CASSDKLAWETQYF. The chain is built from TRBV2 and TRBJ2-5; D is perhaps TRBD2 (6 bases). CDR3 length: 14 amino acids. The V gene's germline CDR1 is SNHLY and CDR2 FYNNEI. V lost 3 bases to trimming and J lost 5 bases, with 13 bases between them.

As concerns this clone: Other DNA sequences of this sample code for an identical CDR3. The rearrangement joins TRBV4-1 to TRBJ1-6; 8 positions match TRBD1. The CDR3 has 16 residues. CDR1 is MGHRA, CDR2 YSYEKL, per germline. V was pared by 0 bases and J by 10 bases, with 8 bases of the junction left unmatched. This chain's CDR3 is CASSQDLGQGYSPLHF. In nucleotides, the CDR3 is TGCGCCAGCAGCCAAGATCTTGGACAGGGTTACTCACCCCTCCACTTT.

This clone was seen only once. The chain combines TRBV14 with TRBJ2-2; D not certain. In germline, CDR1 is SGHDN, CDR2 FVKESK. Trimming shortened V by 3 bases and J by 4 bases, and 15 bases separated the two germline ends. There are 16 residues in the CDR3. CDR3 sequence: CASSQYMGRTTGELFF. The CDR3 bases are TGTGCCAGCAGCCAGTACATGGGCCGAACCACCGGGGAGCTGTTTTTT.

The chain links TRBV19 to TRBJ1-1; tentatively, D is TRBD1 (6 bases). Germline V gives CDR1 LNHDA, CDR2 SQIVND (reference sequence). Trimming shortened V by 6 bases and J by 0 bases, and 11 bases separated the two germline ends. The CDR3 spans 14 residues. DNA of the CDR3: TGTGCCAGTAGCCCGACAGGTATGAACACTGAAGCTTTCTTT. This sequence encodes CASSPTGMNTEAFF.

This chain connects TRBV5-1 to TRBJ2-5; D is unresolved. V was cut by 1 base and J by 4 bases, with 8 bases left in between. The CDR3 runs 13 residues. Per germline, CDR1 SGHRS and CDR2 YFSETQ. This CDR3 is CASSLYSRETQYF. CDR3 nucleotides: TGCGCCAGCAGCTTGTATTCTCGAGAGACCCAGTACTTC.